Each of the 31 T cell receptor beta chains below was sequenced from the same sample in a study of T cell repertoires in cytomegalovirus infection. TCRdb used MiXCR to reprocess the reads, holding one entry per CDR3 protein. Of about 920,000 distinct CDR3 sequences listed, roughly 31% are singletons. Antigens of these TCRs are unknown. The source was cultured CD8+ T cells from PBMCs, collected from culture after CMV antigen stimulation. These receptors were taken from a human donor in good health (CMV status not recorded). Some clones in this sample may be carry-over from other donors' samples.

DNA for the CDR3: TGCGCCAGCAGCTCCGGGACAGGTTTTGGCACCGGGGAGCTGTTTTTT. Amino acid sequence: CASSSGTGFGTGELFF. The gene calls are TRBV5-1 and TRBJ2-2; 8 bases match TRBD1. Germline V gives CDR1 SGHRS, CDR2 YFSETQ. The CDR3 extends over 16 amino acids. The V segment lost 3 bases and the J segment 4 bases; nucleotides outside the gene matches: 8.

This sequence joins TRBV4-1 and TRBJ1-2; D is undetermined. Germline loops: CDR1 MGHRA, CDR2 YSYEKL. Trimming removed 0 bases from V and 2 bases from J, with 19 bases in between. The CDR3 sequence is 18 residues long. The CDR3 spells CASSQENQPLTSNYGYTF. The CDR3 coding sequence is TGCGCCAGCAGCCAAGAGAACCAGCCACTCACGTCGAACTATGGCTACACCTTC.

V and J are TRBV20-1 and TRBJ2-1; D remains ambiguous. Per germline, CDR1 DFQATT and CDR2 SNEGSKA (reference sequence). The V end was cut by 5 bases, the J end by 8 bases, with 13 bases between. The CDR3 contains 12 residues. CDR3 protein: CSAPTSGYEQFF. The CDR3, as DNA: TGCAGTGCTCCGACCTCGGGCTATGAGCAGTTCTTC.

This chain joins TRBV4-2 and TRBJ2-2, with D possibly TRBD2 on 6 matching bases. CDR3 length: 17 amino acids. V lost 1 base and J lost 2, with 14 bases in between. The germline gives CDR1 LGHNA, CDR2 YNFKEQ. This CDR3 is CASSQGVREANTGELFF. The DNA for the CDR3 is TGTGCCAGCAGCCAAGGGGTCAGGGAGGCTAACACCGGGGAGCTGTTTTTT.

At least ten counts were recorded for this clonotype. V usage is TRBV7-8 and J usage is TRBJ1-5, with a tentative D call TRBD1 (5 bases). The ends were cut back, 7 bases at V and 3 bases at J, with 16 bases in the middle. CDR3 size: 15 residues. The germline V gene encodes CDR1 SGHVS and CDR2 FQNEAQ. The CDR3 loop reads CASTVRGGYNQPQHF. CDR3 coding DNA: TGTGCCAGCACCGTTAGGGGAGGCTACAATCAGCCCCAGCATTTT.

Only a few counts were recorded for this clonotype. The rearrangement uses TRBV20-1 and TRBJ1-1; D unresolved. Germline lookup yields CDR1 DFQATT and CDR2 SNEGSKA (reference sequence). This CDR3 is built from 13 residues. V lost 5 bases and J 1 base, leaving 11 bases between the germline ends. CDR3 amino acids: CSALESENTEAFF. CDR3 DNA sequence: TGCAGTGCTCTCGAGTCCGAGAACACTGAAGCTTTCTTT.

This clonotype was detected many times. The genes are TRBV7-8 and TRBJ1-2; a possible D gene is TRBD1 (6 bases). CDR1 SGHVS and CDR2 FQNEAQ come from the germline V gene. Trimming removed 1 base at V and 1 base at J, with 19 bases between. CDR3 length: 18 residues. CDR3 sequence: CASSLVPDGTYFNYGYTF. The CDR3 DNA sequence: TGTGCCAGCAGCTTAGTCCCGGACGGGACATATTTTAACTATGGCTACACCTTC.

On this clonotype itself: A junction end diverges from the germline sequence, so it may reflect a read error. V usage is TRBV28 and J usage is TRBJ2-1; 10 bases map to TRBD2. Germline V gives CDR1 MDHEN, CDR2 SYDVKM. The CDR3 runs to 20 residues. The CDR3 spells CANSFHLSGGARERVNEQFF. DNA of the CDR3: TGTGCCAACAGTTTCCATTTGAGCGGGGGGGCGAGAGAGAGAGTGAATGAGCAGTTCTTC.

The chain has TRBV5-4 and TRBJ2-7; the D call may be TRBD1 or TRBD2 (6 bases each). Germline CDR1 and CDR2: SGHNT and YYREEE (reference sequence). CDR3 length equals 15 residues. V dropped 0 bases and J dropped 6 bases, with 16 bases sitting between them. The CDR3 nucleotides are TGTGCCAGCAGCTTGGAGACCCCCGGGGGCCTCGAGCAGTACTTC. Its protein is CASSLETPGGLEQYF.

In this sample, this clonotype turned up a few times. The rearrangement joins TRBV27 to TRBJ2-5, with a tentative D call TRBD2 (7 bases). The V end was cut by 7 bases, the J end by 5 bases, with 14 bases between. The germline gives CDR1 MNHEY, CDR2 SMNVEV (reference sequence). CDR3 length: 13 residues. The CDR3 is CASTEQGGETQYF. The DNA of the CDR3 is TGTGCCAGCACCGAACAGGGAGGGGAGACCCAGTACTTC.

Concerning this clonotype: The conserved phenylalanine or tryptophan normally closing the CDR3 is absent here, so this likely arose from a read error. The chain joins TRBV6-8 to TRBJ2-1, with TRBD2 matching over 8 bases. The V and J ends lost 7 bases and 6 bases, in that order; junction bases with no gene match: 14. The germline CDR1 and CDR2 sequences are MNHGY and SAAAGT. The CDR3 has 16 residues. Here the CDR3 reads CASTRATGLVVNEQFC. CDR3 DNA sequence: TGTGCCAGCACTAGAGCAACGGGACTAGTTGTCAATGAGCAGTTCTGC.

V gene TRBV7-9 combines with J gene TRBJ1-4; 11 bases agree with TRBD1. Germline values: CDR1 SEHNR, CDR2 FQNEAQ (reference sequence). The junction had 7 bases not matched to a gene; V was cut back by 8 bases and J by 8 bases. The CDR3 is made up of 14 amino acids. The CDR3 DNA follows: TGTGCCAGCCACGGTGGGACAGGGGGAGAAAAACTGTTTTTT. It translates to CASHGGTGGEKLFF.

The table lists this clonotype with many counts. This chain uses TRBV27 with TRBJ2-1; TRBD2 matches 11 bases. Trimming took 3 bases from V and 4 from J; bases not matched to a gene: 5. Per germline, CDR1 MNHEY and CDR2 SMNVEV (reference sequence). CDR3 length: 16 residues. The DNA for the CDR3 is TGTGCCAGCAGTTTTTCTAGCGGGGGGTTATACAATGAGCAGTTCTTC. The encoded protein is CASSFSSGGLYNEQFF.

The V call is TRBV4-3, the J call TRBJ1-1, with D unclear. The V gene lost 0 bases and the J gene lost 1 base, with 9 bases spanning the gap. The germline CDR1 and CDR2 sequences are LGHNA and YSLEER. The CDR3 loop spans 15 amino acids. CDR3 sequence: CASSQDLGPNTEAFF. DNA for the CDR3: TGCGCCAGCAGCCAAGATTTGGGCCCGAACACTGAAGCTTTCTTT.

The rearrangement uses TRBV6-5 and TRBJ1-6, with TRBD1 as a possible D gene (5 bases). The germline V gene encodes CDR1 MNHEY and CDR2 SVGAGI. The V gene lost 2 bases and the J gene lost 0 bases, with 8 bases spanning the gap. This CDR3 is 16 amino acids long. The CDR3 nucleotides are TGTGCCAGCAGTTACGAGGGGCTCTCCTATAATTCACCCCTCCACTTT. Translated: CASSYEGLSYNSPLHF.

The genes are TRBV7-9 and TRBJ1-3; the match to TRBD1 covers 8 bases. After removal of 7 bases from V and 2 bases from J, the junction contained 4 bases not matched to a gene. This CDR3 contains 14 residues. Germline V gives CDR1 SEHNR, CDR2 FQNEAQ (reference sequence). The CDR3 region is CASKQQGAGNTIYF. In DNA, the CDR3 is TGTGCCAGCAAACAACAGGGGGCTGGAAACACCATATATTTT. Full variable domain (missing parts from reference TRBV7-9 and TRBJ1-3): DTGVSQNPRHKITKRGQNVTFRCDPISEHNRLYWYRQTLGQGPEFLTYFQNEAQLEKSRLLSDRFSAERPKGSFSTLEIQRTEQGDSAMYLCASKQQGAGNTIYFGEGSWLTVV.

This clonotype was observed a handful of times. J is TRBJ1-2 and V is TRBV7-9, with D uncertain. The CDR3 is made up of 15 amino acids. CDR1 and CDR2 (germline): SEHNR, FQNEAQ (reference sequence). Trimming left V 0 bases short and J 6 bases short, with 14 bases between. CDR3 in amino acids: CASSLALRAANGYTF. The CDR3 DNA reads TGTGCCAGCAGCTTAGCGTTAAGGGCAGCGAATGGCTACACCTTC.

The J gene is TRBJ2-1, the V gene TRBV7-9; 9 bases match TRBD2. There are 18 residues in the CDR3. CDR1 SEHNR and CDR2 FQNEAQ come from the germline V gene (reference sequence). J gave up 4 bases and V 5 bases, and 15 bases lay outside the gene matches. Here the CDR3 reads CASSPFGRGGSKYNEQFF. The CDR3 DNA sequence: TGTGCCAGCAGCCCCTTTGGGCGGGGGGGGTCAAAGTACAATGAGCAGTTCTTC. Drawing the rest from reference TRBV7-9 and TRBJ2-1, the complete variable domain is DTGVSQNPRHKITKRGQNVTFRCDPISEHNRLYWYRQTLGQGPEFLTYFQNEAQLEKSRLLSDRFSAERPKGSFSTLEIQRTEQGDSAMYLCASSPFGRGGSKYNEQFFGPGTRLTVL.

Only a few counts were recorded for this clonotype. This chain uses TRBV7-6 with TRBJ1-1; unclear D gene. This CDR3 is 13 amino acids long. Germline values: CDR1 SGHVS, CDR2 FNYEAQ. Between the trimmed V and J ends, which lost 2 bases and 6 bases, there was a span of 10 bases. The CDR3: CASSLNLVAEAFF. In nucleotides, the CDR3 is TGTGCCAGCAGCTTAAATCTCGTCGCTGAAGCTTTCTTT.

This clonotype was detected only a few times. The chain joins TRBV10-2 to TRBJ1-1; no clear D gene. CDR1 and CDR2 from the germline V gene are WSHSY and SAAADI. The CDR3 covers 14 residues. V was clipped by 1 base and J by 5 bases, with 11 bases between them. Written as DNA, the CDR3 is TGCGCCAGCAGTGAGTTTGTAGGCGTGACTGAAGCTTTCTTT. Translated: CASSEFVGVTEAFF.

The CDR3 nucleotides are TGTGCCAGCAGTGATAGACCAGGCTTCCGCGAGCAGTACGTC. It encodes CASSDRPGFREQYV. The V gene is TRBV6-6, the J gene TRBJ2-7; D gene unclear. Trimming shortened V by 5 bases and J by 6 bases, and 17 bases separated the two germline ends. The CDR3 sequence is 14 residues long. CDR1 MNHNY and CDR2 SVGAGI come from the germline V gene (reference sequence).

The rearrangement links TRBV12-3 or TRBV12-4 to TRBJ2-3; D is undetermined. V was trimmed by 6 bases and J by 6 bases, leaving 16 bases between them. The CDR3 length is 14 residues. Here the CDR3 reads CASSDGALGDTQYF. CDR3 in DNA: TGTGCCAGCAGCGACGGCGCACTGGGGGATACGCAGTATTTT.

This clonotype was recorded a few times. The chain is built from TRBV6-2 or TRBV6-3 and TRBJ2-1, with TRBD1 as a possible D gene (5 bases). Germline CDR1 and CDR2: MNHEY and SVGEGT. The CDR3 has 17 amino acids. The V end was cut by 5 bases, the J end by 8 bases, with 25 bases between. Written as DNA, the CDR3 is TGTGCCAGCAGTCTAACTGCCTCCGGACATCCGGGCGATGAGCAGTTCTTC. Protein: CASSLTASGHPGDEQFF.

The rearrangement links TRBV5-4 to TRBJ2-3; 8 nucleotides align to TRBD2. The ends lost 2 bases at V and 2 bases at J; junction bases unmatched: 7. Germline assignment: CDR1 SGHNT and CDR2 YYREEE (reference sequence). This CDR3 comprises 16 residues. The CDR3 coding sequence is TGTGCCAGCAGCTTCTTTACTAGCGGTCTCACAGATACGCAGTATTTT. Translation gives CASSFFTSGLTDTQYF.

V gene TRBV4-2 combines with J gene TRBJ2-7; the D gene is possibly TRBD2 (5 bases). The V and J ends lost 0 bases and 2 bases respectively, with 11 bases between them. This CDR3 contains 15 residues. The V gene's germline CDR1 is LGHNA and CDR2 YNFKEQ. DNA of the CDR3: TGTGCCAGCAGCCAAGATGCGGGTGGTACCTACGAGCAGTACTTC. Translation: CASSQDAGGTYEQYF.

The sample holds a few counts of this clonotype. The J gene is TRBJ2-7, the V gene TRBV7-6; weak D call: TRBD1 (6 bases). The CDR3 totals 17 residues. Germline CDR1 and CDR2: SGHVS and FNYEAQ. V lost 5 bases and J 0 bases, leaving 20 bases between the germline ends. The CDR3 region has the DNA TGTGCCAGCAGCCTGGGGGCCCCGGAACAGGACTCCTACGAGCAGTACTTC. It specifies CASSLGAPEQDSYEQYF.

This clonotype was observed a few times. The chain uses TRBV7-9 and TRBJ1-2; possible D gene TRBD1, 5 bases. The CDR3 runs 11 residues. CDR1 and CDR2 from the germline V gene are SEHNR and FQNEAQ (reference sequence). V shed 7 bases and J shed 8 bases, with 11 bases lying between them. The CDR3 sequence: CASNSGRGYTF. In DNA form, the CDR3 reads TGTGCCAGCAACTCAGGGAGAGGCTACACCTTC.

This clonotype was found a few times. The rearrangement links TRBV2 to TRBJ2-7, with a tentative D call TRBD1 (6 bases). V was clipped by 6 bases and J by 2 bases, with 11 bases between them. Germline V CDR1 and CDR2: SNHLY, FYNNEI. The CDR3 consists of 13 residues. CDR3 sequence (DNA): TGTGCCAGCAGGGAGAGGGGGACCTACGAGCAGTACTTC. It yields the protein CASRERGTYEQYF.

The chain links TRBV4-1 to TRBJ1-5; D might be TRBD1 (6 bases). V lost 3 bases and J lost 3, with 9 bases in between. Germline CDR1 is MGHRA and CDR2 is YSYEKL. The CDR3 is made up of 14 amino acids. This CDR3 is CASSHRQVNQPQHF. CDR3 bases: TGCGCCAGCAGCCACAGACAGGTCAATCAGCCCCAGCATTTT.

The chain uses TRBV9 and TRBJ1-2; D unresolved. The V end was cut by 4 bases, the J end by 7 bases, with 20 bases between. This CDR3 contains 15 residues. Germline loops: CDR1 SGDLS, CDR2 YYNGEE. The CDR3 nucleotides read TGTGCCAGCAGCCGAACGGCCGCCTCGTCGGGTGGCTACACCTTC. Translation: CASSRTAASSGGYTF.

The CDR3 coding sequence is TGTGCCAGCAGACTCGCACCAGGTGGCTACACCTTC. Amino acids: CASRLAPGGYTF. The chain uses TRBV12-3 or TRBV12-4 and TRBJ1-2; D is uncertain. V was shortened by 6 bases and J by 7 bases, with 12 bases between the two germline ends. This CDR3 spans 12 amino acids.